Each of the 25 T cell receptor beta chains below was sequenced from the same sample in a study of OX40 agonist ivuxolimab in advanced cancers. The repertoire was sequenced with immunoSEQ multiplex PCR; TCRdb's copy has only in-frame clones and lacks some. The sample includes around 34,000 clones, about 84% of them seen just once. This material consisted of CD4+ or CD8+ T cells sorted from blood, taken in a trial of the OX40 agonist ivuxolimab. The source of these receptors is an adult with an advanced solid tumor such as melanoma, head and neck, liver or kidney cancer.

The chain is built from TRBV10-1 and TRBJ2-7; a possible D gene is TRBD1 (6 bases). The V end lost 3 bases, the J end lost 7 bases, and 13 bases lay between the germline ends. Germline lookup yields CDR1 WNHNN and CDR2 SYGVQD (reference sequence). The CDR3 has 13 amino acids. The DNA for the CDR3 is TGCGCCAGCAGTGATTTAACCCAGGGGGAGCAGTACTTC. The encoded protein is CASSDLTQGEQYF.

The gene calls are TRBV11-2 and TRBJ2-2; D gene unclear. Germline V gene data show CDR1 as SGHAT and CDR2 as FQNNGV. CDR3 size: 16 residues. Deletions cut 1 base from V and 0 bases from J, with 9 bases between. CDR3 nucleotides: TGTGCCAGCAGCTTAGGGTTTGTCTCGAACACCGGGGAGCTGTTTTTT. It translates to CASSLGFVSNTGELFF.

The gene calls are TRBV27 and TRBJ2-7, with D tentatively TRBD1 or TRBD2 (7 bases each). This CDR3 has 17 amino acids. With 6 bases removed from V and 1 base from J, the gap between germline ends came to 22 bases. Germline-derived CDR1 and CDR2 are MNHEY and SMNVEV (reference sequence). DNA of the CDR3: TGTGCCAGCAGGCCGTACGAGGGGGCTAGCGGATCCTACGAGCAGTACTTC. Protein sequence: CASRPYEGASGSYEQYF.

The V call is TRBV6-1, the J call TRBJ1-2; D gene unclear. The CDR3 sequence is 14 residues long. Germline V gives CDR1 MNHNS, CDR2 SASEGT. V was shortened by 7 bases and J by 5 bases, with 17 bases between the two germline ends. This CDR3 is CASNDLGGGYGYTF. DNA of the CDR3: TGTGCCAGCAATGACCTGGGAGGTGGGTATGGCTACACCTTC.

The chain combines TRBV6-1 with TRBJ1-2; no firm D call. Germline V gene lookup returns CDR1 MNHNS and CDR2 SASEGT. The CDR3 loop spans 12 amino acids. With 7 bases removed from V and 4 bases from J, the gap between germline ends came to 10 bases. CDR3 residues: CASTDDIYGYTF. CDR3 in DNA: TGTGCCAGCACCGATGACATCTATGGCTACACCTTC.

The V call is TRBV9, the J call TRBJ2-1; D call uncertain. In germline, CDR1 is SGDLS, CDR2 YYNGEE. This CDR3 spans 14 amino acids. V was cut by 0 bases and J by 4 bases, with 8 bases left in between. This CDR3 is CASSVEDGYNEQFF. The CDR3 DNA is TGTGCCAGCAGCGTAGAGGATGGTTACAATGAGCAGTTCTTC.

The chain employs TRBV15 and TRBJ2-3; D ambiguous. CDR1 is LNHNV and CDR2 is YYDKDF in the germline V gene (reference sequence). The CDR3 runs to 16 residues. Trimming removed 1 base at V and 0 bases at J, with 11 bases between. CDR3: CATSRGRAASTDTQYF. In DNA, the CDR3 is TGTGCCACCAGCAGAGGTAGGGCGGCGAGCACAGATACGCAGTATTTT.

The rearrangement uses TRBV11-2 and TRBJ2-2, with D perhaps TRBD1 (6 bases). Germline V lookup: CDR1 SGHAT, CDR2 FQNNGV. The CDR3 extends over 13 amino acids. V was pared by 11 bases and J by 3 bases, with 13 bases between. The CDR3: CAGGIADTGELFF. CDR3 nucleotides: TGTGCCGGGGGCATAGCTGACACCGGGGAGCTGTTTTTT.

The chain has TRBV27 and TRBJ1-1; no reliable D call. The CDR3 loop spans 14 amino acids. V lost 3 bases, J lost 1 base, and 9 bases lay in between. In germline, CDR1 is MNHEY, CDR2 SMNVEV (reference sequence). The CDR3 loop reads CASSFLGSNTEAFF. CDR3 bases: TGTGCCAGCAGTTTTCTGGGATCGAACACTGAAGCTTTCTTT.

CDR3 DNA sequence: TGTGCCAGCTCACCCCCCCTAGAAGAGAGCTACGAGCAGTACTTC. Translated: CASSPPLEESYEQYF. The V and J genes are TRBV18 and TRBJ2-7; D is unresolved. The CDR3 consists of 15 residues. Germline V lookup: CDR1 KGHSH, CDR2 LQKENI. V lost 3 bases and J 3 bases, leaving 15 bases between the germline ends.

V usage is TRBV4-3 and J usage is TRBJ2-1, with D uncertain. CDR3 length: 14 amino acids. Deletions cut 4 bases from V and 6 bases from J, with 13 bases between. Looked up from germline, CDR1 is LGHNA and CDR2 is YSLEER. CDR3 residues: CASSRGPLPNEQFF. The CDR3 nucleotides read TGCGCCAGCAGCCGCGGTCCTTTGCCCAATGAGCAGTTCTTC.

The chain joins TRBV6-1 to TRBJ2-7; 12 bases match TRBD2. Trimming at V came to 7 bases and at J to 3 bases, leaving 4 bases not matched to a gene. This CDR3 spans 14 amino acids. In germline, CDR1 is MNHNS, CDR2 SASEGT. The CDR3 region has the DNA TGTGCCAGCAACTTACTAGCGGGAGGCTACGAGCAGTACTTC. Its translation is CASNLLAGGYEQYF.

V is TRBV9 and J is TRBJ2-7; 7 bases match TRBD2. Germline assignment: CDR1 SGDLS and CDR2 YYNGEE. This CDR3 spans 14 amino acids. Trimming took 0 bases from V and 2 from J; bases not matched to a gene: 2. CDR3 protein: CASSVASGTYEQYF. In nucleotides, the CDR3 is TGTGCCAGCAGCGTAGCTAGCGGTACCTACGAGCAGTACTTC.

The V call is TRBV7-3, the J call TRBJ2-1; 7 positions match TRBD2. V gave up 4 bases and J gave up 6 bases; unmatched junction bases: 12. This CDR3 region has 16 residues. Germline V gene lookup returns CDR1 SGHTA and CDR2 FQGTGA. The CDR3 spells CASSSQIERGTNEQFF. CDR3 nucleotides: TGTGCCAGCAGCTCCCAAATCGAGCGGGGCACCAATGAGCAGTTCTTC.

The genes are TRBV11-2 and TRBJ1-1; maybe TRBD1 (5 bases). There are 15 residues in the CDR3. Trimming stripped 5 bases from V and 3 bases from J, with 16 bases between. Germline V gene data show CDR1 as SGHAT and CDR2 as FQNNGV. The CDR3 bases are TGTGCCAGCAGCCCTAACCGACGGGGCGACACTGAAGCTTTCTTT. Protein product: CASSPNRRGDTEAFF.

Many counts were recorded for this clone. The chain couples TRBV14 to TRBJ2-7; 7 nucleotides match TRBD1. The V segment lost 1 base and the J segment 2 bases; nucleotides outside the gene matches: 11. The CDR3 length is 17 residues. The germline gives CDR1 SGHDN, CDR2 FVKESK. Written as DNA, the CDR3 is TGTGCCAGCAGCCAAGCTCGAGACAGGGAATACCCCTACGAGCAGTACTTC. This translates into CASSQARDREYPYEQYF.

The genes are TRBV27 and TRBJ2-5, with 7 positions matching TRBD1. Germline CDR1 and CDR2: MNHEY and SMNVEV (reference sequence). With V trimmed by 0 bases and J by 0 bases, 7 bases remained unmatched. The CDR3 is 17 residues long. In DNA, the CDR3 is TGTGCCAGCAGTTTATCGTGGGACAGACAAAACCAAGAGACCCAGTACTTC. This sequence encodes CASSLSWDRQNQETQYF.

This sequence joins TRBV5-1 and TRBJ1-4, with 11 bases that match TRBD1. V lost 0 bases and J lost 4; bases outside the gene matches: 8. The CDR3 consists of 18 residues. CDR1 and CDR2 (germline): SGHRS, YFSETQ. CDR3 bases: TGCGCCAGCAGCTTGGCTTCCGGGACAGGGGGGCTTAATGAAAAACTGTTTTTT. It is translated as CASSLASGTGGLNEKLFF.

The CDR3 nucleotides read TGTGCCTGGGGGACAGGGGTGAACTATGGCTACACCTTC. Translating gives CAWGTGVNYGYTF. J is TRBJ1-2 and V is TRBV30, with TRBD1 matching 10 bases. Germline V CDR1 and CDR2: GTSNPN, SVGIG (reference sequence). The CDR3 spans 13 residues. J was trimmed by 2 bases and V by 5 bases; bases with no gene match: 2.

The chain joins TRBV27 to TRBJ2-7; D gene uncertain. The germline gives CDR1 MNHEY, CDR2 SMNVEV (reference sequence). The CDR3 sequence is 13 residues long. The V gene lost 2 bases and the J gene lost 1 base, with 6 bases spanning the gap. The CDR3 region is CASSLGWSYEQYF. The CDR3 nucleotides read TGTGCCAGCAGTTTAGGGTGGTCCTACGAGCAGTACTTC.

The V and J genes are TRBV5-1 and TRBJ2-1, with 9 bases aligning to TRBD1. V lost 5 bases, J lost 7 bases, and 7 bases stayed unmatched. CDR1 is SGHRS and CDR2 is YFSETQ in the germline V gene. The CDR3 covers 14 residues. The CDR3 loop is CASSLTGGYNEQFF. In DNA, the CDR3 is TGCGCCAGCAGTCTCACAGGGGGCTATAATGAGCAGTTCTTC. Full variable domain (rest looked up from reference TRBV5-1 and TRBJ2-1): KAGVTQTPRYLIKTRGQQVTLSCSPISGHRSVSWYQQTPGQGLQFLFEYFSETQRNKGNFPGRFSGRQFSNSRSEMNVSTLELGDSALYLCASSLTGGYNEQFFGPGTRLTVL.

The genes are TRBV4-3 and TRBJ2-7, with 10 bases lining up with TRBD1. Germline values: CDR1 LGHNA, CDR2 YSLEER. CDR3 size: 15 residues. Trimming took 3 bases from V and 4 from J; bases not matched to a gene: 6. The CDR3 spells CASSHSGTGEYEQYF. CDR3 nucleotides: TGCGCCAGCAGCCACTCCGGGACAGGGGAATACGAGCAGTACTTC.

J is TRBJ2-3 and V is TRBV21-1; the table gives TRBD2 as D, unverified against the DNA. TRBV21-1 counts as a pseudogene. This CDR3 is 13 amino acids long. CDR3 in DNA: TGTGCCAGCAGCATTGCAGCGACAGATACGCAGTATTTT. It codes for CASSIAATDTQYF.

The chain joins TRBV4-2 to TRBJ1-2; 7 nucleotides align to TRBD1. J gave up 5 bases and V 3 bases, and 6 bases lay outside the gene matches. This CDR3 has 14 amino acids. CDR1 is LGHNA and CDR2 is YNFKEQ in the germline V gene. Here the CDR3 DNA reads TGTGCCAGCAGCCACACAGGGGTAGGGTATGGCTACACCTTC. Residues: CASSHTGVGYGYTF.

The CDR3 region is CASGLTNTEAFF. CDR3 sequence (DNA): TGTGCCAGCGGCCTAACGAACACTGAAGCTTTCTTT. J is TRBJ1-1 and V is TRBV28, with no clear D. CDR1 is MDHEN, CDR2 SYDVKM, per germline. V lost 8 bases and J 1 base, leaving 8 bases between the germline ends. The CDR3 runs to 12 residues.